These 29 T cell receptor beta chains were sequenced from one sample in a study of cytomegalovirus exposure and HLA in healthy donors. Profiling relied on immunoSEQ multiplex PCR, and the TCRdb table lists in-frame clones only, not all of them. Among more than 95,000 clones, about 87% were seen once, and the ten largest hold approximately 2%. The material sequenced was PBMCs. All receptors come from a man in his late teens or twenties in good health and CMV-seronegative.

The chain carries TRBV10-3 and TRBJ1-1; 7 bases are a match to TRBD1. With V trimmed by 3 bases and J by 9 bases, 7 bases remained unmatched. From germline, CDR1 is ENHRY and CDR2 SYGVKD. CDR3 length: 13 amino acids. CDR3 DNA: TGTGCCATCAGTGATACCGGGACAGAGAAAGCTTTCTTT. Amino acids: CAISDTGTEKAFF.

The chain uses TRBV19 and TRBJ2-5; maybe TRBD2 (6 bases). The V and J ends lost 5 bases and 2 bases respectively, with 24 bases between them. This CDR3 has 18 amino acids. Germline-derived CDR1 and CDR2 are LNHDA and SQIVND (reference sequence). CDR3 residues: CASSLTPAGLFGQETQYF. CDR3 DNA sequence: TGTGCCAGTAGTCTAACCCCGGCGGGACTTTTTGGGCAAGAGACCCAGTACTTC.

In nucleotides, the CDR3 is TGCGCCAGCAGCCAAGGGACAGGCACCAACACCGGGGAGCTGTTTTTT. Residues: CASSQGTGTNTGELFF. The chain employs TRBV4-3 and TRBJ2-2; 7 bases are a match to TRBD1. This CDR3 contains 16 residues. Trimming took 1 base from V and 2 from J; bases not matched to a gene: 4. Per germline, CDR1 LGHNA and CDR2 YSLEER.

This clone was detected once. The rearrangement links TRBV14 to TRBJ1-2; the match to TRBD1 covers 9 bases. Unmatched junction bases numbered 8, after V lost 0 bases and J lost 6 bases. This CDR3 region has 16 residues. In germline, CDR1 is SGHDN, CDR2 FVKESK. The CDR3 DNA sequence: TGTGCCAGCAGCCAAGAAGCCACAGGGGGCCTCGATGGCTACACCTTC. Protein product: CASSQEATGGLDGYTF.

Only one count was recorded for this clone. This chain links TRBV15 with TRBJ2-7, with TRBD2 identical over 12 bases. J lost 4 bases, V lost 1 base, and 2 bases had no gene match. CDR3 size: 15 residues. CDR1 LNHNV and CDR2 YYDKDF come from the germline V gene (reference sequence). The DNA for the CDR3 is TGTGCCACCAGCAGAGTGACTAGCGGGAGTTACGAGCAGTACTTC. Encoded protein: CATSRVTSGSYEQYF.

This clone came up once. The chain joins TRBV28 to TRBJ2-5; D is possibly TRBD2 (5 bases). V lost 7 bases and J 0 bases, leaving 12 bases between the germline ends. Germline assignment: CDR1 MDHEN and CDR2 SYDVKM. The CDR3 is 14 residues long. The CDR3 is CASTLPRDQETQYF. CDR3 nucleotides: TGTGCCAGCACCCTGCCGAGGGACCAAGAGACCCAGTACTTC. Supplemented by reference TRBV28 and TRBJ2-5, the full variable domain reads DVKVTQSSRYLVKRTGEKVFLECVQDMDHENMFWYRQDPGLGLRLIYFSYDVKMKEKGDIPEGYSVSREKKERFSLILESASTNQTSMYLCASTLPRDQETQYFGPGTRLLVL.

The genes are TRBV4-1 and TRBJ2-7; 12 bases align to TRBD2. The CDR3 sequence is 15 residues long. Germline CDR1 reads MGHRA; CDR2 reads YSYEKL. V dropped 0 bases and J dropped 7; count of bases not matched to a gene: 4. CDR3 sequence (DNA): TGCGCCAGCAGCCAAGAACTAGCGGGAGGTAGTGAGCAGTACTTC. This encodes CASSQELAGGSEQYF.

Only a few counts were recorded for this clone. The chain couples TRBV27 to TRBJ1-6; 9 bases are a match to TRBD1. Germline lookup yields CDR1 MNHEY and CDR2 SMNVEV (reference sequence). The V segment lost 3 bases and the J segment 8 bases; nucleotides outside the gene matches: 5. The CDR3 runs 15 residues. CDR3 coding DNA: TGTGCCAGCAGTTTGGGACAGGGAGGGCATTCACCCCTCCACTTT. Protein: CASSLGQGGHSPLHF.

On this clone itself: This same CDR3 is encoded by further DNA sequences in the sample. The chain recombines TRBV5-1 with TRBJ2-7; TRBD1 matches at 8 bases. The CDR3 length is 14 residues. Germline values: CDR1 SGHRS, CDR2 YFSETQ. Trimming took 4 bases from V and 3 from J; bases not matched to a gene: 6. CDR3 nucleotide sequence: TGCGCCAGCAGCCCAGGACAGGGACTCTACGAGCAGTACTTC. The encoded protein is CASSPGQGLYEQYF.

The chain links TRBV28 to TRBJ2-7, with a possible D match to TRBD1 (5 bases). With 2 bases removed from V and 7 bases from J, the gap between germline ends came to 15 bases. This CDR3 comprises 14 residues. Germline V gives CDR1 MDHEN, CDR2 SYDVKM. In DNA form, the CDR3 reads TGTGCCAGCAGTTTAATGTCAGGGAAGGGAGAGCAGTACTTC. Translated, it gives CASSLMSGKGEQYF.

This chain links TRBV6-5 with TRBJ2-2, with D unresolved. V lost 7 bases and J 3 bases, leaving 15 bases between the germline ends. The germline gives CDR1 MNHEY, CDR2 SVGAGI. The CDR3 length is 15 residues. CDR3: CASTRRRPDTGELFF. For the CDR3, the DNA is TGTGCCAGCACACGGAGACGTCCTGACACCGGGGAGCTGTTTTTT.

The genes are TRBV5-4 and TRBJ2-7; a possible D gene is TRBD1 (7 bases). Trimming took 4 bases from V and 7 from J, leaving 15 bases between them. The CDR3 sequence is 13 residues long. CDR1 SGHNT and CDR2 YYREEE come from the germline V gene (reference sequence). The CDR3 loop reads CASSMTGTDEQYF. Here the CDR3 DNA reads TGTGCCAGCAGCATGACAGGGACTGATGAGCAGTACTTC. The complete variable domain, with remaining parts taken from reference TRBV5-4 and TRBJ2-7, reads ETGVTQSPTHLIKTRGQQVTLRCSSQSGHNTVSWYQQALGQGPQFIFQYYREEENGRGNFPPRFSGLQFPNYSSELNVNALELDDSALYLCASSMTGTDEQYFGPGTRLTVT.

The V gene is TRBV10-3, the J gene TRBJ1-3; D remains ambiguous. Germline-derived CDR1 and CDR2 are ENHRY and SYGVKD. The CDR3 consists of 14 residues. The V end lost 6 bases, the J end lost 0 bases, and 9 bases lay between the germline ends. CDR3 residues: CAISSLASGNTIYF. CDR3 DNA: TGTGCCATCAGCTCTCTAGCCTCTGGAAACACCATATATTTT.

CDR3 nucleotide sequence: TGCGCCAGCAGCTTGGTGGGGTTGACAGGGTTGAACACTGAAGCTTTCTTT. This sequence encodes CASSLVGLTGLNTEAFF. The chain employs TRBV5-1 and TRBJ1-1, with TRBD1 matching over 7 bases. The V gene's germline CDR1 is SGHRS and CDR2 YFSETQ. CDR3 length: 17 amino acids. Trimming cost V 0 bases and J 0 bases; bases outside gene matches: 8. Supplemented by reference TRBV5-1 and TRBJ1-1, the full variable domain reads KAGVTQTPRYLIKTRGQQVTLSCSPISGHRSVSWYQQTPGQGLQFLFEYFSETQRNKGNFPGRFSGRQFSNSRSEMNVSTLELGDSALYLCASSLVGLTGLNTEAFFGQGTRLTVV.

V is TRBV28 and J is TRBJ1-5, with D perhaps matching TRBD1 (6 bases). V dropped 10 bases and J dropped 2 bases, with 18 bases sitting between them. The CDR3 extends over 15 amino acids. Germline values: CDR1 MDHEN, CDR2 SYDVKM. CDR3 residues: CATEPGVFGNQPQHF. Here the CDR3 DNA reads TGTGCCACCGAGCCAGGGGTTTTTGGCAATCAGCCCCAGCATTTT.

The V call is TRBV6-5, the J call TRBJ1-5; TRBD1 matches 7 bases. Germline CDR1 reads MNHEY; CDR2 reads SVGAGI. This CDR3 is built from 15 residues. J gave up 2 bases and V 5 bases, and 6 bases lay outside the gene matches. The CDR3 here is CASSGDRGGNQPQHF. Here the CDR3 DNA reads TGTGCCAGCAGTGGGGACAGAGGCGGCAATCAGCCCCAGCATTTT.

V usage is TRBV11-2 and J usage is TRBJ1-1; D remains ambiguous. V was cut by 5 bases and J by 1 base, with 11 bases left in between. The CDR3 contains 14 residues. Germline loops: CDR1 SGHAT, CDR2 FQNNGV. The CDR3 reads CASSRRGTNTEAFF. For the CDR3, the DNA is TGTGCCAGCAGCCGCCGGGGAACGAACACTGAAGCTTTCTTT.

The chain couples TRBV7-2 to TRBJ1-2; 7 bases are a match to TRBD1. V was pared by 2 bases and J by 0 bases, with 9 bases of the junction left unmatched. The germline V gene encodes CDR1 SGHTA and CDR2 FQGNSA. The CDR3 totals 17 residues. CDR3 protein: CASSLIPSGTANYGYTF. CDR3 DNA sequence: TGTGCCAGCAGCTTAATCCCCTCTGGGACAGCTAACTATGGCTACACCTTC.

The chain uses TRBV28 and TRBJ2-7; 7 nucleotides agree with TRBD2. Trimming cost V 3 bases and J 2 bases; bases outside gene matches: 4. Germline V CDR1 and CDR2: MDHEN, SYDVKM. The CDR3 contains 14 residues. CDR3 in DNA: TGTGCCAGCAGTTTCCCGGGAGGAGCCTACGAGCAGTACTTC. It specifies CASSFPGGAYEQYF.

This clone was observed once. The gene calls are TRBV4-1 and TRBJ1-4; D is possibly TRBD1 (6 bases). Trimming took off 0 bases at V and 12 bases at J, with 20 bases between the two ends. CDR1 MGHRA and CDR2 YSYEKL come from the germline V gene. The CDR3 runs to 16 residues. CDR3 protein: CASSQESRGRVTELFF. The CDR3 DNA sequence: TGCGCCAGCAGCCAAGAGTCCAGGGGCAGGGTGACGGAACTGTTTTTT.

The rearrangement links TRBV4-1 to TRBJ2-7, with 10 positions matching TRBD1. With 3 bases clipped from V and 2 bases from J, the junction kept 4 bases outside the gene matches. This CDR3 is built from 15 residues. Looked up from germline, CDR1 is MGHRA and CDR2 is YSYEKL. This CDR3 reads CASSQTGTGAYEQYF. CDR3 in DNA: TGCGCCAGCAGCCAGACCGGGACAGGGGCCTACGAGCAGTACTTC.

The chain carries TRBV27 and TRBJ2-3; 12 bases are a match to TRBD2. Losses at the gene ends were 1 base for V and 6 bases for J; bases not matched to a gene: 5. Germline CDR1 MNHEY, CDR2 SMNVEV (reference sequence). The CDR3 has 16 residues. The CDR3 DNA reads TGTGCCAGCAGTTTATTTCTAGCGGGAGGGTCCGATACGCAGTATTTT. This sequence encodes CASSLFLAGGSDTQYF.

The genes are TRBV4-1 and TRBJ2-1, with 9 bases that match TRBD2. The CDR3 is 16 amino acids. The V gene end was trimmed by 4 bases and the J gene end by 8 bases; junction bases not matched to a gene: 12. The germline V gene encodes CDR1 MGHRA and CDR2 YSYEKL. The DNA of the CDR3 is TGCGCCAGCAGCCGCTCCGGGACTAGCTTTATCCATGAGCAGTTCTTC. This codes for CASSRSGTSFIHEQFF.

This chain connects TRBV18 to TRBJ1-1; 7 bases are a match to TRBD1. CDR3 length: 14 amino acids. V was clipped by 5 bases and J by 5 bases; unmatched bases: 8. CDR1 is KGHSH and CDR2 is LQKENI in the germline V gene. The CDR3 is CASSSGQVLTEAFF. DNA of the CDR3: TGTGCCAGCTCATCTGGACAGGTCTTAACTGAAGCTTTCTTT.

As for this clone: In the same sample, other DNA sequences code for this CDR3. V is TRBV28 and J is TRBJ1-2; TRBD1 matches at 7 bases. The CDR3 consists of 12 residues. Germline V lookup: CDR1 MDHEN, CDR2 SYDVKM. The V gene end was trimmed by 5 bases and the J gene end by 7 bases; junction bases not matched to a gene: 4. The CDR3 loop is CASSLQGFGYTF. The CDR3 nucleotides read TGTGCCAGCAGTCTACAGGGGTTTGGCTACACCTTC.

The genes are TRBV25-1 and TRBJ2-2, with 10 positions matching TRBD1. The CDR3 is made up of 18 amino acids. Germline-derived CDR1 and CDR2 are MGHDK and SYGVNS. V dropped 3 bases and J dropped 7; count of bases not matched to a gene: 14. CDR3 nucleotides: TGTGCCAGCAGTGAGTTATCGGAGACAGGGGGCGCCGGCGGGGAGCTGTTTTTT. This gives the protein CASSELSETGGAGGELFF.

V is TRBV7-8 and J is TRBJ1-5; D perhaps matches TRBD1 (5 bases). Germline CDR1 and CDR2: SGHVS and FQNEAQ. There are 17 residues in the CDR3. The V and J ends lost 7 bases and 4 bases respectively, with 23 bases between them. CDR3 coding DNA: TGTGCCAGCATCAAAACTGGGGCATCCGCCTGGAATCAGCCCCAGCATTTT. This codes for CASIKTGASAWNQPQHF.

V and J are TRBV6-5 and TRBJ1-1; 8 nucleotides line up with TRBD1. This CDR3 spans 15 amino acids. The trim removed 4 bases at V and 5 bases at J, leaving 9 bases unmatched. Per germline, CDR1 MNHEY and CDR2 SVGAGI. The CDR3: CASSSLDRGGTEAFF. The DNA for the CDR3 is TGTGCCAGCAGTTCCCTCGACAGGGGAGGGACTGAAGCTTTCTTT.

The CDR3: CASSSPPLSGGSQPQHF. The CDR3 nucleotides read TGTGCCAGCAGTTCACCACCCCTCTCAGGGGGCAGTCAGCCCCAGCATTTT. This chain connects TRBV28 to TRBJ1-5, with 8 positions matching TRBD1. Germline-derived CDR1 and CDR2 are MDHEN and SYDVKM. CDR3 length: 17 residues. J was trimmed by 6 bases and V by 4 bases; bases with no gene match: 14. Full variable domain (remainder filled in from reference TRBV28 and TRBJ1-5): DVKVTQSSRYLVKRTGEKVFLECVQDMDHENMFWYRQDPGLGLRLIYFSYDVKMKEKGDIPEGYSVSREKKERFSLILESASTNQTSMYLCASSSPPLSGGSQPQHFGDGTRLSIL.